Reported below is one TCR beta chain. Its binding antigen is unknown. Base qualities are not recorded, but no much larger clone differs from it by a single base. CDR1 is given as MNHNY and CDR2 as SVGAGI, both from the germline V gene (reference sequence). V lost 2 bases and J lost 1 base, and the count of bases not matched to a germline gene is 3. The CDR3 holds 15 amino acids from the cysteine to the phenylalanine. Only the CDR3 portion is preserved as DNA: 45 bases, with reading frame beginning at the first base. The trial excluded patients who had a history of autoimmune disease or were on systemic immunosuppression. Peripheral blood for TCR sequencing was collected from all dose cohorts at baseline, on cycle 4 day 1, and on cycle 7 day 1. Samples were obtained from an open-label, multicenter, first-in-human phase I dose-escalation trial of ivuxolimab. The trial enrolled adults with locally advanced or metastatic head and neck squamous cell, hepatocellular, melanoma or renal cell carcinoma. Before TCR sequencing, CD4+ T cells and CD8+ T cells were sorted from peripheral blood as separate populations.

This sample was included in a study of OX40 agonist ivuxolimab in advanced cancers. For the study in its entirety: Ivuxolimab was a fully human IgG2 agonistic monoclonal antibody targeting the costimulatory receptor OX40 (CD134). Prior anti-PD-1, anti-PD-L1 or anti-CTLA-4 therapy was permitted, and 30% to 50% of dose-escalation patients had received checkpoint inhibitors. Intravenous ivuxolimab was administered to patients every 2 weeks at six dose levels: 0.01, 0.1, 0.3, 1.5, 3 and 10 mg/kg. Partial responses occurred in three dose-escalation patients: two with cutaneous melanoma and one with hepatocellular carcinoma. Peripheral TCRbeta sequencing aimed to test whether ivuxolimab altered TCR sequence diversity and caused clonal T-cell expansion. In the dose-escalation cohort, about four fifths of patients were male, and the mean age was approximately 60 years with a range of roughly 23 to 79. The paper covers the monotherapy dose-escalation part of the phase I ivuxolimab trial, which included N ≈ 57 patients. Of the roughly 51 patients in dose escalation, about 20 had hepatocellular carcinoma, about 15 had melanoma, 9 had renal cell carcinoma and 9 had head and neck cancer. The research as a whole found: Low levels of normalized T-cell clonal expansion were also shown by some nonresponding patients. On average, CD8+ T cells showed more expanded clones than CD4+ T cells after ivuxolimab. Which antigens the clonally expanded peripheral T cells were specific for was not determined. At doses from 0.1 to 3.0 mg/kg, clonal expansion was seen in both CD4+ and CD8+ blood T cells between baseline and week 6. Partial responders in the 0.1-3.0 mg/kg groups had among the lowest normalized peripheral clonal expansion, especially among CD8+ T cells.

Genomic DNA was isolated from the sorted cells so that the TCRbeta CDR3 region could be sequenced. The immunoSEQ Assay was used for sequencing of TCRbeta CDR3 regions. TCRdb took over this immuneACCESS table, retaining in-frame rearrangements with V and J assigned. Such tables are incomplete; in checked studies, under half of the missing clones stem from an unresolved V gene, and the remainder is unexplained. The sample profile shows tens of thousands of clones; more than 75% of them were found once. The top ten clonotypes cover roughly 12% of the sample. Sequences were derived from CD4+ or CD8+ T cells sorted from blood, sampled in a trial of the OX40 agonist ivuxolimab. The receptor was derived from an adult with an advanced solid tumor such as melanoma, head and neck, liver or kidney cancer. Recombination linked TRBV6-6 to TRBJ2-5, with 8 junctional bases fitting TRBD1. The bases are TGTGCCAGCAGTTACCCCACAGGGGGCCAAGAGACCCAGTACTTC. This yields the protein CASSYPTGGQETQYF.